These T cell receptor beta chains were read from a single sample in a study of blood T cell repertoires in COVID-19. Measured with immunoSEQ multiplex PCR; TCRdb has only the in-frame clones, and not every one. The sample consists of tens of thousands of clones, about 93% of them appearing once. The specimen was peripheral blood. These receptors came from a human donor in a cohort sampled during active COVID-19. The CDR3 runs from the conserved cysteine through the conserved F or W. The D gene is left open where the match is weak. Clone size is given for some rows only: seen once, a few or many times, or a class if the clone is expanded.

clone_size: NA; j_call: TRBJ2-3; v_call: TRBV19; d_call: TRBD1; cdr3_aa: CASSIWTGQSATQYF; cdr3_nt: TGTGCCAGTAGTATTTGGACAGGCCAATCGGCTACGCAGTATTTT
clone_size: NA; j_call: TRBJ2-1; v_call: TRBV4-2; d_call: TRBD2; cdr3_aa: CASSTRAGGPEGYNEQFF; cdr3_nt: TGTGCCAGCAGCACGCGAGCGGGGGGCCCAGAAGGTTACAATGAGCAGTTCTTC
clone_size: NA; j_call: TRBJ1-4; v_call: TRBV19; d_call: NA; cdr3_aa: CASSMGASNEKLFF; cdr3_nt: TGTGCCAGTAGTATGGGAGCCTCTAATGAAAAACTGTTTTTT
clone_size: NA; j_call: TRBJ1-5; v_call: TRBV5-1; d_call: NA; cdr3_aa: CASSPGPGGNQPQHF; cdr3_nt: TGCGCCAGCAGCCCGGGTCCCGGAGGGAATCAGCCCCAGCATTTT
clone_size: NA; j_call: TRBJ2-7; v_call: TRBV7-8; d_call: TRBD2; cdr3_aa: CASSLLAGLSYEQYF; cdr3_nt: TGTGCCAGCAGCTTATTAGCGGGCCTCTCCTACGAGCAGTACTTC
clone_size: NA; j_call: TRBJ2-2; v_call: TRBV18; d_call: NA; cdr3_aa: CASSPSAGLATGELFF; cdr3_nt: TGTGCCAGCTCACCTTCCGCGGGGCTGGCCACCGGGGAGCTGTTTTTT
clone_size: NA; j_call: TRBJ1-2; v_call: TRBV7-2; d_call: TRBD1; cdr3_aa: CASSLRPGQGGGYTF; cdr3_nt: TGTGCCAGCAGCTTAAGGCCCGGACAGGGTGGCGGCTACACCTTC
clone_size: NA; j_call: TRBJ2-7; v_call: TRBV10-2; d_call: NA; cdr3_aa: CASSEHLRLDSYEQYF; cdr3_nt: TGCGCCAGCAGTGAACACCTAAGACTAGACTCTTACGAGCAGTACTTC
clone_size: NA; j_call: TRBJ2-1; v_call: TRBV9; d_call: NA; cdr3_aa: CASSVVQTDNEQFF; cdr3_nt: TGTGCCAGCAGCGTAGTGCAGACAGACAATGAGCAGTTCTTC
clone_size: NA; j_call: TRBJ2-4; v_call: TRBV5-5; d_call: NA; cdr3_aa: CASSLVLAKNIQYF; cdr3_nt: TGTGCCAGCAGCTTGGTCCTAGCCAAAAACATTCAGTACTTC
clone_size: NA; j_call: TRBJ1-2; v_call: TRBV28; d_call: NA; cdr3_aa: CASSSPGTRYTF; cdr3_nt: TGTGCCAGCAGTTCCCCAGGAACGCGCTACACCTTC
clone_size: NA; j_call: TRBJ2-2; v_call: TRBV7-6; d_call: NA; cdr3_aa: CASSSYRENTGELFF; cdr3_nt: TGTGCCAGCAGCTCCTACCGGGAAAACACCGGGGAGCTGTTTTTT
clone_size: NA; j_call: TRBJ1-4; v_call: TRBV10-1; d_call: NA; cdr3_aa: CASSEFLGKGLFEKLFF; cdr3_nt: TGCGCCAGCAGTGAGTTCTTAGGTAAGGGACTCTTTGAAAAACTGTTTTTT
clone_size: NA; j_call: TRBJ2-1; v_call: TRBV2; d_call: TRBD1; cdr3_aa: CASSFTRDRGYNEQFF; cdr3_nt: TGTGCCAGCAGTTTTACCCGGGACAGGGGATACAATGAGCAGTTCTTC
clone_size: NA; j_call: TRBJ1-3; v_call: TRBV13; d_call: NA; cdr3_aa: CASRGGRVSGNTIYF; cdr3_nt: TGTGCCAGTCGGGGGGGACGCGTCTCTGGAAACACCATATATTTT
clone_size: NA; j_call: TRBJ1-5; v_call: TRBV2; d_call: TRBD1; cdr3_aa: CASSDTGENSNQPQHF; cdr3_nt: TGTGCCAGCAGCGATACAGGGGAAAATAGCAATCAGCCCCAGCATTTT
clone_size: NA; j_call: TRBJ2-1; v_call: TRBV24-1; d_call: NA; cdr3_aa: CATSDTSMRGGNEQFF; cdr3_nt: TGTGCCACCAGTGACACCAGCATGCGGGGTGGCAATGAGCAGTTCTTC
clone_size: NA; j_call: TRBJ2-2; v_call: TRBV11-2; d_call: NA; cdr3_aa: CASSLEIQGGTGELFF; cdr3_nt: TGTGCCAGCAGCTTAGAGATCCAGGGTGGGACCGGGGAGCTGTTTTTT
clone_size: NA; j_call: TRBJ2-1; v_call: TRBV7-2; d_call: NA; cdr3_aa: CASSARTWSYLDEQFF; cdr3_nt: TGTGCCAGCAGCGCCAGAACATGGAGCTATCTCGATGAGCAGTTCTTC
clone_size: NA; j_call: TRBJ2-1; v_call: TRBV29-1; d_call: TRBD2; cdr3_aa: CSVEDISSGRSPYNEQFF; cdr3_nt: TGCAGCGTTGAAGATATCTCTAGCGGGAGGTCCCCCTACAATGAGCAGTTCTTC
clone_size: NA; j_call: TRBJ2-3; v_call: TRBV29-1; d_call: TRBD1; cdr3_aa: CSSWTGTDTQYF; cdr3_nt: TGCAGCTCTTGGACAGGGACAGATACGCAGTATTTT
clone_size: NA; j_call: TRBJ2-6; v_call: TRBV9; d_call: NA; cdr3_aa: CASSAGGRGANVLTF; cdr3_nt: TGTGCCAGCAGCGCCGGGGGGCGTGGGGCCAACGTCCTGACTTTC
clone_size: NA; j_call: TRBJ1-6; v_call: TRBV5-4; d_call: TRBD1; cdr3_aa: CASSLDRGGNSPLHF; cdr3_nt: TGTGCCAGCAGCCTGGACAGGGGAGGTAATTCACCCCTCCACTTT
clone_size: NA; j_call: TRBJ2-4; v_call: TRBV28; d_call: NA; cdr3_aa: CASSLGGLQYF; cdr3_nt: TGTGCCAGCAGTTTGGGGGGGCTTCAGTACTTC
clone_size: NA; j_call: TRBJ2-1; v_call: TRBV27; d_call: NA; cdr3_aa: CASSLLSVFNEQFF; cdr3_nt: TGTGCCAGCAGTTTATTGTCAGTTTTCAATGAGCAGTTCTTC
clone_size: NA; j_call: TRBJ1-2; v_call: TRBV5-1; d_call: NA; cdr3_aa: CASSLAEGSYGYTF; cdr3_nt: TGCGCCAGCAGCTTGGCCGAGGGTAGCTATGGCTACACCTTC
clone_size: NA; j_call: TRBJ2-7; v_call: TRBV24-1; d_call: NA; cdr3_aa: CATSDFPGSHEQYF; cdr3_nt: TGTGCCACCAGTGATTTTCCAGGGTCCCACGAGCAGTACTTC
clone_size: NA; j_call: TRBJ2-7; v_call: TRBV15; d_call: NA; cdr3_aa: CATSRDRTGKAQYF; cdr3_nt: TGTGCCACCAGCAGAGATCGCACAGGGAAGGCCCAGTACTTC
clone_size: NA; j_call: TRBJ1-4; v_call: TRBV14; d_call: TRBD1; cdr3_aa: CASSPIVGQGQEKLFF; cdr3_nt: TGTGCCAGCAGCCCCATAGTGGGACAGGGTCAAGAAAAACTGTTTTTT
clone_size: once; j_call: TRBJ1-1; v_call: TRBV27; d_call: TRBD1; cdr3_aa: CASSFTTGGLTEAFF; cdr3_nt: TGTGCCAGCAGTTTCACGACAGGGGGCTTGACTGAAGCTTTCTTT
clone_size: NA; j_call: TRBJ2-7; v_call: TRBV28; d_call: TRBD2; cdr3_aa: CASSLILAGAGEQYF; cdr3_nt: TGTGCCAGCAGTTTAATCCTAGCGGGGGCCGGGGAGCAGTACTTC
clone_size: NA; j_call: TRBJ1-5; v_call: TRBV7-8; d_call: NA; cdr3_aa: CASSPAVDNQPQHF; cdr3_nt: TGTGCCAGCAGCCCCGCGGTAGACAATCAGCCCCAGCATTTT
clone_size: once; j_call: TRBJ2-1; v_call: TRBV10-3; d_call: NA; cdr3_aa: CAINGGGGRDNEQFF; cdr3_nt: TGTGCCATCAATGGGGGAGGGGGTAGGGACAATGAGCAGTTCTTC
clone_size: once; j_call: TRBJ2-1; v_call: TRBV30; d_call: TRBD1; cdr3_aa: CAWSLTGGNEQFF; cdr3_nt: TGTGCCTGGAGTCTTACAGGGGGCAATGAGCAGTTCTTC
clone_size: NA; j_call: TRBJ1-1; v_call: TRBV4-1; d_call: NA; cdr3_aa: CASSQEAGRAFF; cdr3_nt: TGCGCCAGCAGCCAAGAGGCAGGGCGGGCTTTCTTT
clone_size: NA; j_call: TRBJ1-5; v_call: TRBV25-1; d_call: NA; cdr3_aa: CASSEFEGNQPQHF; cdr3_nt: TGTGCCAGCAGTGAATTCGAGGGAAATCAGCCCCAGCATTTT
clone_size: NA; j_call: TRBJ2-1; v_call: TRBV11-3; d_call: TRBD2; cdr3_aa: CASSLDAQLGGGPSEQFF; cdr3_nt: TGTGCCAGCAGCCTAGATGCCCAGCTGGGGGGAGGGCCGAGTGAGCAGTTCTTC
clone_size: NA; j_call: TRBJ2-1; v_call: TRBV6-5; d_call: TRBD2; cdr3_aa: CASSYNSGLADNEQFF; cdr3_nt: TGTGCCAGCAGTTACAATTCGGGACTAGCGGACAATGAGCAGTTCTTC
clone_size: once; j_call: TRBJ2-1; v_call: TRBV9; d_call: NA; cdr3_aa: CASSVAVSNEQFF; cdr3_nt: TGTGCCAGCAGCGTAGCCGTCTCCAATGAGCAGTTCTTC
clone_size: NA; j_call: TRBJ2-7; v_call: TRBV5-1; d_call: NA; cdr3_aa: CASSFGQSSYEQYF; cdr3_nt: TGCGCCAGCAGCTTTGGACAGAGCTCCTACGAGCAGTACTTC
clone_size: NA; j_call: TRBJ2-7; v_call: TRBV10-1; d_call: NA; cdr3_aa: CASSESGRGYEQYF; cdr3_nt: TGCGCCAGCAGTGAGTCGGGGCGAGGCTACGAGCAGTACTTC
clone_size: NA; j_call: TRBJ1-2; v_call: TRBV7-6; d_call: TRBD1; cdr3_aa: CASSRTGDGYTF; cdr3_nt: TGTGCCAGCAGCAGGACAGGGGATGGCTACACCTTC
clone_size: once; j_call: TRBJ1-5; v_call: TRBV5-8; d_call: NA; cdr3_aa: CASSLDGGANSNQPQHF; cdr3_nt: TGTGCCAGCAGCTTGGATGGAGGGGCTAATAGCAATCAGCCCCAGCATTTT
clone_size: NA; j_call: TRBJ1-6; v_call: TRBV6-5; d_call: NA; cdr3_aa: CASSSLGQGNSPLHF; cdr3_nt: TGTGCCAGCAGCTCTCTGGGGCAAGGTAATTCACCCCTCCACTTT
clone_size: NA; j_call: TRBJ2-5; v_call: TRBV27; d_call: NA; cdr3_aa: CASSLFASVTTQETQYF; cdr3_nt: TGTGCCAGCAGTTTATTCGCCAGCGTAACAACCCAAGAGACCCAGTACTTC
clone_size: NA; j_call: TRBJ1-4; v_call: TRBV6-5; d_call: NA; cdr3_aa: CASSSAMRGGNEKLFF; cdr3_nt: TGTGCCAGCAGTTCTGCTATGCGCGGCGGTAATGAAAAACTGTTTTTT
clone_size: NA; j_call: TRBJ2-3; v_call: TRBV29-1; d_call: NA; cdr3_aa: CSVGASGTDTQYF; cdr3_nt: TGCAGCGTTGGGGCTAGCGGCACAGATACGCAGTATTTT
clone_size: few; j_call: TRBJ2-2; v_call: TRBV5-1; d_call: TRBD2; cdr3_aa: CASSLAGGTGELFF; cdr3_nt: TGCGCCAGCAGCTTGGCGGGGGGAACCGGGGAGCTGTTTTTT
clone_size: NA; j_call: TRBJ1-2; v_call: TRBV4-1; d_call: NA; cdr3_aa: CASSRSRGGRDYGYTF; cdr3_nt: TGCGCCAGCAGCCGGTCACGGGGGGGGCGGGACTATGGCTACACCTTC
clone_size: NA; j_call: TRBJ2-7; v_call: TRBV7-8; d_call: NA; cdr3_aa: CASSTRQANEQYF; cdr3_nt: TGTGCCAGCAGCACACGACAGGCCAACGAGCAGTACTTC
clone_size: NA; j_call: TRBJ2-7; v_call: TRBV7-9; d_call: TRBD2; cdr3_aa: CASSFGRLAGNSYEQYF; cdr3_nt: TGTGCCAGCAGCTTCGGACGACTAGCGGGGAACTCCTACGAGCAGTACTTC
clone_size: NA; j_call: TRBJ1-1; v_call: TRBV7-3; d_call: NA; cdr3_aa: CASSLAGGEDTEAFF; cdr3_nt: TGTGCCAGCAGCTTAGCGGGGGGCGAGGACACTGAAGCTTTCTTT
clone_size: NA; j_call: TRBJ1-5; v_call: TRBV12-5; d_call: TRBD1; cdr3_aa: CASGWTGANSNQPQHF; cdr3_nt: TGTGCTAGTGGTTGGACAGGGGCTAATAGCAATCAGCCCCAGCATTTT
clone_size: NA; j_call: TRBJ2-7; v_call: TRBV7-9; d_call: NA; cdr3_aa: CASSLGGGASDEQYF; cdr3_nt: TGTGCCAGCAGCTTAGGCGGCGGGGCATCAGACGAGCAGTACTTC
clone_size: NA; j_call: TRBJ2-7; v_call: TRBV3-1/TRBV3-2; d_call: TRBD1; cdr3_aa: CASSQVNRGMDEQYF; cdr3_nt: TGTGCCAGCAGCCAAGTTAACAGGGGTATGGACGAGCAGTACTTC
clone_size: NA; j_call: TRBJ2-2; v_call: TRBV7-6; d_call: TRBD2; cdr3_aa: CASSLAPSLAGGLDTGELFF; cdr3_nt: TGTGCCAGCAGCTTAGCCCCCTCTCTAGCGGGAGGGTTGGACACCGGGGAGCTGTTTTTT
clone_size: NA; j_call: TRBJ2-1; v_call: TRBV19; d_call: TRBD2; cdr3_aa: CASSGTSTSGGGNEQFF; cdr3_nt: TGTGCCAGTAGTGGGACTTCGACTAGCGGGGGGGGCAATGAGCAGTTCTTC
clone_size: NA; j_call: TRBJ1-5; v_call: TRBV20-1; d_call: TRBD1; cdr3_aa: CSASGTVSQPQHF; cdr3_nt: TGCAGTGCTAGTGGGACAGTCAGTCAGCCCCAGCATTTT
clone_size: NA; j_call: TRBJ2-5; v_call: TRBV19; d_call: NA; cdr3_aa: CASSMGGGPQETQYF; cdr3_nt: TGTGCCAGTAGTATGGGAGGAGGGCCCCAAGAGACCCAGTACTTC